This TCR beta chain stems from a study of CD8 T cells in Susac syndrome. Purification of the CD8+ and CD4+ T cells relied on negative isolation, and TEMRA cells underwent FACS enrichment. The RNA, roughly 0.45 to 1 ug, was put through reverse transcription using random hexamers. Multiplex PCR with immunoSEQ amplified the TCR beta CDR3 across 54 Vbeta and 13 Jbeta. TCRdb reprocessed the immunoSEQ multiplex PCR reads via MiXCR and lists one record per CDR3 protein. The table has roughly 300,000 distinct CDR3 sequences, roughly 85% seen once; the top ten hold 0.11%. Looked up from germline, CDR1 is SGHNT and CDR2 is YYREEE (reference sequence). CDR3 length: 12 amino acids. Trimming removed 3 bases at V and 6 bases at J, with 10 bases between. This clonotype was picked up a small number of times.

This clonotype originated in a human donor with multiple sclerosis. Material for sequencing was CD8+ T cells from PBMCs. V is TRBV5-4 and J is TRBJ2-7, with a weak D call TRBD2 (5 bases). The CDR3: CASSWGVGEQYF. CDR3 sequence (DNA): TGTGCCAGCAGCTGGGGAGTCGGCGAGCAGTACTTC.